These 18 T cell receptor beta chains were sequenced from one sample in a study of T-cell memory formation after mild COVID-19. Via MiXCR, TCRdb re-called the 5' RACE reads, giving one row per CDR3 protein. The top ten clones hold about 2% of a sample with approximately 250,000 distinct CDR3 sequences, about 16% of them seen once. The sample consisted of PBMCs or a T cell subset sorted from them (not recorded which). The source of these receptors is an adult woman who had mild COVID-19 (a few samples of this study predate the infection). Cell type and time point are not known.

This sequence joins TRBV7-9 and TRBJ2-1, with D perhaps matching TRBD2 (5 bases). Germline V gene lookup returns CDR1 SEHNR and CDR2 FQNEAQ (reference sequence). V was trimmed by 7 bases and J by 4 bases, leaving 14 bases between them. The CDR3 contains 14 residues. This CDR3 reads CASKPRGVYNEQFF. The CDR3 nucleotides read TGTGCCAGCAAACCCCGGGGAGTATACAATGAGCAGTTCTTC.

V gene TRBV6-1 combines with J gene TRBJ1-5, with TRBD1 matching over 9 bases. This CDR3 is 17 amino acids long. The V and J ends lost 4 bases and 2 bases, in that order; junction bases with no gene match: 9. Germline lookup yields CDR1 MNHNS and CDR2 SASEGT. The DNA of the CDR3 is TGTGCCAGCAGTGGCTTGGGACAGGGCCGGGGCAATCAGCCCCAGCATTTT. Its protein is CASSGLGQGRGNQPQHF.

The gene calls are TRBV20-1 and TRBJ1-6, with 7 positions matching TRBD1. Trimming at V came to 6 bases and at J to 3 bases, leaving 11 bases not matched to a gene. The CDR3 runs 16 residues. CDR1 DFQATT and CDR2 SNEGSKA come from the germline V gene (reference sequence). This CDR3 reads CSAGGTARGYNSPLHF. CDR3 coding DNA: TGCAGTGCCGGAGGGACAGCGAGGGGCTATAATTCACCCCTCCACTTT.

The chain links TRBV29-1 to TRBJ2-1; tentative D call: TRBD2 (5 bases). Germline CDR1 is SQVTM and CDR2 is ANQGSEA. The V and J ends lost 5 bases and 10 bases respectively, with 12 bases between them. The CDR3 runs 11 residues. CDR3 amino acids: CSVSRSGEQFF. The CDR3 coding sequence is TGCAGCGTTTCGAGAAGCGGAGAGCAGTTCTTC.

The chain employs TRBV6-6 and TRBJ1-1, with a weak D call TRBD1 (5 bases). Germline V CDR1 and CDR2: MNHNY, SVGAGI (reference sequence). Trimming took 2 bases from V and 3 from J, leaving 16 bases between them. The CDR3 totals 16 residues. The CDR3 loop reads CASSYNQGVKDTEAFF. Written as DNA, the CDR3 is TGTGCCAGCAGTTACAACCAGGGAGTTAAGGACACTGAAGCTTTCTTT.

The chain is built from TRBV2 and TRBJ2-3; TRBD2 matches 11 bases. With 6 bases clipped from V and 4 bases from J, the junction kept 3 bases outside the gene matches. CDR1 is SNHLY, CDR2 FYNNEI, per germline. CDR3 length equals 14 residues. As DNA, the CDR3 is TGTGCCAGCAGAACTAGCGGGAGTGCAGATACGCAGTATTTT. It codes for CASRTSGSADTQYF.

In its sample, this clonotype was seen a few times. The chain employs TRBV29-1 and TRBJ2-5; no definite D call. V was clipped by 4 bases and J by 1 base, with 4 bases between them. The CDR3 extends over 11 amino acids. Germline V gene sequence: CDR1 SQVTM, CDR2 ANQGSEA. CDR3 DNA: TGCAGCGTTGGGCCCCAAGAGACCCAGTACTTC. As protein: CSVGPQETQYF.

This clonotype has more than one count but fewer than ten. V is TRBV11-2 and J is TRBJ1-2; no clear D. Between the trimmed V and J ends, which lost 5 bases and 8 bases, there was a span of 24 bases. This CDR3 comprises 16 residues. The V gene's germline CDR1 is SGHAT and CDR2 FQNNGV. CDR3 sequence: CASSAVTNSPGIGYTF. CDR3 DNA: TGTGCCAGCAGCGCCGTAACCAACTCGCCGGGGATAGGCTACACCTTC.

A few counts support this clonotype. The genes are TRBV7-2 and TRBJ2-3; 10 bases align to TRBD2. This CDR3 region has 16 residues. CDR1 and CDR2 from the germline V gene are SGHTA and FQGNSA. J was trimmed by 4 bases and V by 10 bases; bases with no gene match: 14. CDR3 bases: TGTGCCACCAAGGGGGGAGCGGGAGGGCCTGCAGATACGCAGTATTTT. Protein: CATKGGAGGPADTQYF.

The chain carries TRBV6-4 and TRBJ2-5, with D uncertain. With 6 bases removed from V and 4 bases from J, the gap between germline ends came to 15 bases. The CDR3 sequence is 14 residues long. Looked up from germline, CDR1 is MRHNA and CDR2 is SNTAGT. The CDR3 nucleotides read TGTGCCAGCAGCAGATACCCCCCCTCAGAGACCCAGTACTTC. Its translation is CASSRYPPSETQYF.

The CDR3 loop reads CASSTPGGLGYTF. Written as DNA, the CDR3 is TGTGCCAGCAGCACCCCAGGGGGGCTCGGCTACACCTTC. The chain recombines TRBV9 with TRBJ1-2, with 7 bases lining up with TRBD1. Germline loops: CDR1 SGDLS, CDR2 YYNGEE. Trimming took 4 bases from V and 8 from J; bases not matched to a gene: 8. This CDR3 comprises 13 residues.

The chain combines TRBV5-1 with TRBJ1-1, with D maybe TRBD1 (6 bases). This CDR3 region has 15 residues. Trimming took 5 bases from V and 1 from J, leaving 15 bases between them. Germline V gene lookup returns CDR1 SGHRS and CDR2 YFSETQ. CDR3 protein: CASSNTGLGNTEAFF. CDR3 DNA sequence: TGCGCCAGCAGTAATACAGGGCTGGGGAACACTGAAGCTTTCTTT.

The chain is built from TRBV3-1 and TRBJ2-7; D is perhaps TRBD1 (6 bases). V lost 8 bases and J 3 bases, leaving 14 bases between the germline ends. Germline lookup yields CDR1 LGHDT and CDR2 YNNKEL (reference sequence). CDR3 length equals 13 residues. The DNA of the CDR3 is TGTGCCAGCGGGGGCTCCAGTGGCTACGAGCAGTACTTC. Translating it yields CASGGSSGYEQYF.

This clonotype has a handful of counts. The chain uses TRBV7-8 and TRBJ2-7; D might be TRBD1 or TRBD2, each matching 5 bases. V was pared by 5 bases and J by 3 bases, with 17 bases between. The CDR3 has 15 residues. CDR1 is SGHVS, CDR2 FQNEAQ, per germline. DNA of the CDR3: TGTGCCAGCAGCGCGCTTAGGGGACCGAACTACGAGCAGTACTTC. Amino acid sequence: CASSALRGPNYEQYF.

This clonotype appeared a few times. The rearrangement joins TRBV4-2 to TRBJ1-5, with 7 bases matching TRBD1. Germline assignment: CDR1 LGHNA and CDR2 YNFKEQ. After removal of 1 base from V and 3 bases from J, the junction contained 3 bases not matched to a gene. There are 15 residues in the CDR3. CDR3 nucleotide sequence: TGTGCCAGCAGCCAAGGAGACAGGGTCAATCAGCCCCAGCATTTT. Its protein product is CASSQGDRVNQPQHF.

The sample holds many counts of this clonotype. J is TRBJ1-1 and V is TRBV7-2, with D possibly TRBD1 on 5 matching bases. The CDR3 is 15 amino acids. From germline, CDR1 is SGHTA and CDR2 FQGNSA. V was clipped by 1 base and J by 2 bases, with 11 bases between them. The CDR3 spells CASSLGPRGNTEAFF. CDR3 nucleotides: TGTGCCAGCAGCTTAGGGCCTCGGGGCAACACTGAAGCTTTCTTT.

This clonotype was counted a few times. The V and J genes are TRBV5-1 and TRBJ1-2, with unresolved D. The CDR3 extends over 16 amino acids. CDR1 SGHRS and CDR2 YFSETQ come from the germline V gene. V was shortened by 4 bases and J by 5 bases, with 21 bases between the two germline ends. The CDR3 reads CASSPVLRSSGYGYTF. CDR3 DNA: TGCGCCAGCAGCCCGGTTTTAAGGAGTTCCGGGTATGGCTACACCTTC.

This clonotype was detected a few times. This sequence joins TRBV12-3 or TRBV12-4 and TRBJ2-4; TRBD2 is a possible D gene (6 bases). CDR3 length: 17 residues. The ends were cut back, 0 bases at V and 0 bases at J, with 12 bases in the middle. The CDR3 bases are TGTGCCAGCAGTTTAGCGTCGGCTAGCGTAGCCAAAAACATTCAGTACTTC. It specifies CASSLASASVAKNIQYF.